This TCR beta chain was obtained from a study of T-cell memory formation after mild COVID-19 (dated by TCRdb to the early 2020s). In the study overall: TCR sequence clusters from the two donors were found to be largely donor specific. In a couple of donors, T-cell clones that expanded and contracted after mild COVID-19 were tracked by sequencing TCRalpha and TCRbeta repertoires over time. The cohort comprised two young, previously healthy adult volunteers, one female and one male.

The full study reports these points: Only two mild cases were covered by the study, and larger cohorts that include severe cases with pre-infection samples were considered necessary. The second-wave clones that peaked on day 37 were not confirmed to be SARS-CoV-2 specific. Contracting CD4+ clones turned up mainly in the CM and EM memory subsets, whereas EMRA was where CD8+ clones were enriched. Some responding clones were detected in pre-infection memory, which suggested that pre-existing cross-reactive memory T cells had joined the SARS-CoV-2 response. From day 15 to 85, contracting clones showed balanced CD4/CD8 phenotypes, whereas a second wave of clones that expanded from day 15 to 37 leaned towards CD4+.

This clonotype occurred a few times. No antigen is known for it. Base qualities are not provided; no much larger clone lies one nucleotide away. For CDR1 and CDR2, the germline V gene (reference sequence) lists GTSNPN and SVGIG. V is cut by 1 base and J by 3 bases, and the space between the germline ends is 3 bases. From its cysteine to its phenylalanine, the CDR3 spans 11 amino acids. Only CDR3 DNA remains: 33 bases, in frame from the first base. Ficoll-Paque density gradient centrifugation was used to isolate PBMCs. The reads were generated on an Illumina NovaSeq 6000. TCRalpha and TCRbeta cDNA libraries were built by 5'RACE with constant-segment primers, adding sample barcodes and unique molecular identifiers. RNA was extracted from every sample with Trizol reagent. Amplification of the libraries took two PCR steps, and the second step added a second sample barcode plus Illumina TruSeq adapters. Libraries were sequenced on an Illumina NovaSeq with 2 x 150 bp paired-end reads. The published analysis was carried out like this. Demultiplexing of reads and collapsing into UMI-guided consensus sequences were performed with migec v1.2.7. Using mixcr v2.1.11, UMI consensuses were aligned to TRA and TRB V and J templates and then assembled into clonotypes. A clonotype was counted as expanded or contracted only if both edgeR and NoisET called the change significant, with noise models trained on biological replicates. For edgeR calls, a false discovery rate-adjusted p below 0.01 and a log2 fold-change threshold of 1 were applied. PCA with hierarchical clustering of max-normalized trajectories of the 1000 most abundant clonotypes was used as exploratory dynamics analysis. Separately sequenced CD4+ and CD8+ repertoires were used to assign a CD4 or CD8 phenotype to each responding clone. TCRdb reprocessed the public reads (quality trimming at Q25 with fastp, clone calling with MiXCR) and kept in-frame beta chains. Identical CDR3 proteins give one entry, which carries the most common genes and DNA. The V and J calls follow TCRdb's processing rather than the paper's. This sample gives 350,000 to 550,000 distinct CDR3 sequences in total; more than 15% of them show up just once. Clones ranked in the top ten supply around a fifth of the sample.

The TCR was taken from a man aged 18 to 29 who had mild COVID-19 (a few samples of this study predate the infection). The sample titles of this study are shuffled in the database, so cell type and time point are left out; the donor was told from shared clones. Sequencing was carried out using PBMCs or a T cell subset sorted from them (not recorded which). This chain joins TRBV30 to TRBJ1-1; no D gene can be assigned with confidence. The DNA sequence reads TGTGCCTGGAGTGCGTACACTGAAGCTTTCTTT. Its translation is CAWSAYTEAFF.